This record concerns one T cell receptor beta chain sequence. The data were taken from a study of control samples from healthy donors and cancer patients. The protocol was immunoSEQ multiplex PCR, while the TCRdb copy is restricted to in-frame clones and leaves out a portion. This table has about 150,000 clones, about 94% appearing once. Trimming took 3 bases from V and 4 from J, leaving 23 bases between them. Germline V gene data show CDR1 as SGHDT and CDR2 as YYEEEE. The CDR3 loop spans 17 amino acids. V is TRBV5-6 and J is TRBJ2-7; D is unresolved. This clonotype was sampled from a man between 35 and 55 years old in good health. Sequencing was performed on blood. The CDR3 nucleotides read TGTGCCAGCAGCTCCCGTCGGAGAGTGCGTAACCTGTACGAGCAGTACTTC. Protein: CASSSRRRVRNLYEQYF.